These T cell receptor beta chains were read from a single sample in a study of CD8 T cells in ankylosing spondylitis. TCRdb reprocessed the 5' RACE reads with MiXCR, giving one entry per CDR3 protein. The data show about 360,000 distinct CDR3 sequences, with 14% to 15% seen just once and 0.9% to 1.2% held by the top ten. The source material was blood, either unsorted or a sorted T cell fraction (not recorded which). The receptors shown here come from a male donor with ankylosing spondylitis or in good health (not recorded which). Both conserved end residues are part of each CDR3. D genes are given only for firm matches. Some rows have no size entry. The others give once, few or many, or a class for an expanded clone.

abundance: NA; j_gene: TRBJ1-1; d_gene: TRBD1; v_gene: TRBV4-2; CDR3nt: TGTGCCAGCAGCCAAGATCGGGGCACAGGGGGGGACACTGAAGCTTTCTTT; CDR3aa: CASSQDRGTGGDTEAFF
abundance: many; j_gene: TRBJ1-5; d_gene: NA; v_gene: TRBV12-3/TRBV12-4; CDR3nt: TGTGCCAGCAGCCTCTGGGTGGGTCAGCCCCAGCATTTT; CDR3aa: CASSLWVGQPQHF
abundance: NA; j_gene: TRBJ2-1; d_gene: TRBD2; v_gene: TRBV2; CDR3nt: TGTGCCAGCAAGGAGCGGGAGGGCCTAAGGCATGAGCAGTTCTTC; CDR3aa: CASKEREGLRHEQFF
abundance: NA; j_gene: TRBJ2-5; d_gene: NA; v_gene: TRBV3-1; CDR3nt: TGTGCCAGCAGCCAAGTATTTGGGGGCGGAGAGACCCAGTACTTC; CDR3aa: CASSQVFGGGETQYF
abundance: NA; j_gene: TRBJ2-1; d_gene: NA; v_gene: TRBV24-1; CDR3nt: TGTGCCACCAGTGATTCAACCTCCAGCTCCTACAATGAGCAGTTCTTC; CDR3aa: CATSDSTSSSYNEQFF
abundance: NA; j_gene: TRBJ2-7; d_gene: TRBD1; v_gene: TRBV27; CDR3nt: TGTGCCAGCAGTTTCGGGACAGGGGACTTC; CDR3aa: CASSFGTGDF
abundance: NA; j_gene: TRBJ2-3; d_gene: TRBD2; v_gene: TRBV11-1; CDR3nt: TGTGCCAGCAGCTTACTAGGGGGGACTAGCGGGAGGAGAGATACGCAGTATTTT; CDR3aa: CASSLLGGTSGRRDTQYF
abundance: NA; j_gene: TRBJ1-2; d_gene: NA; v_gene: TRBV21-1; CDR3nt: TGTGCCAGCAGCAAGGTGGGGAGACCACTGGGCTACACCTTC; CDR3aa: CASSKVGRPLGYTF
abundance: NA; j_gene: TRBJ2-7; d_gene: NA; v_gene: TRBV10-3; CDR3nt: TGTGCCATCAGTGAGAAGGGGGAGCAGTACTTC; CDR3aa: CAISEKGEQYF
abundance: few; j_gene: TRBJ1-2; d_gene: NA; v_gene: TRBV5-1; CDR3nt: TGCGCCAGCAGCTTGGTAGGGTTAAACTATGGCTACACCTTC; CDR3aa: CASSLVGLNYGYTF
abundance: NA; j_gene: TRBJ2-3; d_gene: NA; v_gene: TRBV5-1; CDR3nt: TGCGCCAGCAGCTTACGCCAGAACACAGATACGCAGTATTTT; CDR3aa: CASSLRQNTDTQYF
abundance: few; j_gene: TRBJ2-3; d_gene: NA; v_gene: TRBV7-9; CDR3nt: TGTGCCAGCAGCTCCTCAGCAGATACGCAGTATTTT; CDR3aa: CASSSSADTQYF
abundance: many; j_gene: TRBJ1-5; d_gene: NA; v_gene: TRBV12-3/TRBV12-4; CDR3nt: TGTGCCAGCAGTTTCTCCGGTGGGCAGCCCCAGCATTTT; CDR3aa: CASSFSGGQPQHF
abundance: few; j_gene: TRBJ1-5; d_gene: NA; v_gene: TRBV19; CDR3nt: TGTGCCAGTACCCCGTGGGGGGGTTTAAATCAGCCCCAGCATTTT; CDR3aa: CASTPWGGLNQPQHF
abundance: few; j_gene: TRBJ2-3; d_gene: NA; v_gene: TRBV6-5; CDR3nt: TGTGCCAGCAGTTACTCGAGCAGGGGGGAGACAGATACGCAGTATTTT; CDR3aa: CASSYSSRGETDTQYF
abundance: NA; j_gene: TRBJ2-1; d_gene: NA; v_gene: TRBV5-6; CDR3nt: TGTGCCAGCAGCTTTCCGGCGGGGACTCAGTTCTTC; CDR3aa: CASSFPAGTQFF
abundance: NA; j_gene: TRBJ2-3; d_gene: NA; v_gene: TRBV24-1; CDR3nt: TGTGCCGCAGGGGGGAGCACAGATACGCAGTATTTT; CDR3aa: CAAGGSTDTQYF
abundance: NA; j_gene: TRBJ2-7; d_gene: NA; v_gene: TRBV7-2; CDR3nt: TGTGCCAGCAGCCCCAACCCGACAGGCCCCCGGGAGCAGTACTTC; CDR3aa: CASSPNPTGPREQYF
abundance: many; j_gene: TRBJ2-3; d_gene: NA; v_gene: TRBV12-3/TRBV12-4; CDR3nt: TGTGCCAGCAGTTTTAGGAGGGCCCCAGATACGCAGTATTTT; CDR3aa: CASSFRRAPDTQYF
abundance: few; j_gene: TRBJ1-1; d_gene: NA; v_gene: TRBV7-2; CDR3nt: TGTGCCAGCAGCCCGGGGTCCGGGATGAACACTGAAGCTTTCTTT; CDR3aa: CASSPGSGMNTEAFF
abundance: few; j_gene: TRBJ2-5; d_gene: TRBD2; v_gene: TRBV4-1; CDR3nt: TGCGCCAGCAGCCAAAAGCCCGGACTAGCGGGGGGGTCCTTCCAAGAGACCCAGTACTTC; CDR3aa: CASSQKPGLAGGSFQETQYF
abundance: NA; j_gene: TRBJ1-2; d_gene: TRBD1; v_gene: TRBV12-3/TRBV12-4; CDR3nt: TGTGCCAGCAGTCAACAGGGGTTGGTCTATGGCTACACCTTC; CDR3aa: CASSQQGLVYGYTF
abundance: NA; j_gene: TRBJ1-2; d_gene: NA; v_gene: TRBV7-8; CDR3nt: TGTGCCAGCAGCCGAGCCGACGCTAACTATGGCTACACCTTC; CDR3aa: CASSRADANYGYTF
abundance: few; j_gene: TRBJ2-2; d_gene: NA; v_gene: TRBV20-1; CDR3nt: TGCAGTGCAATGGGGGGTCCGAGAACCGGGGAGCTGTTTTTT; CDR3aa: CSAMGGPRTGELFF
abundance: few; j_gene: TRBJ2-4; d_gene: TRBD1; v_gene: TRBV19; CDR3nt: TGTGCCAGTAGCAGTACGACAGGGGGAGGCAAAAACATTCAGTACTTC; CDR3aa: CASSSTTGGGKNIQYF
abundance: NA; j_gene: TRBJ1-1; d_gene: TRBD1; v_gene: TRBV20-1; CDR3nt: TGCAGTGGAGAACTATTTCGGGACAGATTGAACACTGAAGCTTTCTTT; CDR3aa: CSGELFRDRLNTEAFF
abundance: few; j_gene: TRBJ2-3; d_gene: NA; v_gene: TRBV7-9; CDR3nt: TGTGCCAGCAGCTCACCGAAGGGGCGTAGGACAGATACGCAGTATTTT; CDR3aa: CASSSPKGRRTDTQYF
abundance: many; j_gene: TRBJ1-1; d_gene: TRBD1; v_gene: TRBV11-2; CDR3nt: TGTGCCAGCAGCCCGGGACAGGGATTGGGCACTGAAGCTTTCTTT; CDR3aa: CASSPGQGLGTEAFF
abundance: NA; j_gene: TRBJ1-2; d_gene: NA; v_gene: TRBV4-1; CDR3nt: TGCGCCAGCAGCCAACCTCACTATGGCTACACCTTC; CDR3aa: CASSQPHYGYTF
abundance: few; j_gene: TRBJ1-1; d_gene: NA; v_gene: TRBV7-9; CDR3nt: TGTGCCAGCAGCGAAGACAGTCTCTCCACTGAAGCTTTCTTT; CDR3aa: CASSEDSLSTEAFF
abundance: few; j_gene: TRBJ2-4; d_gene: NA; v_gene: TRBV10-3; CDR3nt: TGTGCCATCAGTGAGTCGGCAGCCTCTCAACTAGCCAAAAACATTCAGTACTTC; CDR3aa: CAISESAASQLAKNIQYF
abundance: NA; j_gene: TRBJ2-1; d_gene: NA; v_gene: TRBV25-1; CDR3nt: TGTGCCAGCAGTGAAACGATCCGGCGACACAATGAGCAGTTCTTC; CDR3aa: CASSETIRRHNEQFF
abundance: few; j_gene: TRBJ2-1; d_gene: NA; v_gene: TRBV25-1; CDR3nt: TGTGCCAGCAGTGAATTCGAGGGGGTCAGGGGTGAGCAGTTCTTC; CDR3aa: CASSEFEGVRGEQFF
abundance: few; j_gene: TRBJ2-4; d_gene: NA; v_gene: TRBV7-8; CDR3nt: TGTGCCAGCAGCTTAGCAGGGTCTCAGAACATTCAGTACTTC; CDR3aa: CASSLAGSQNIQYF
abundance: few; j_gene: TRBJ1-6; d_gene: NA; v_gene: TRBV12-3/TRBV12-4; CDR3nt: TGTGCCAGCAGTATACAGGGCCCTCGTTCACCCCTCCACTTT; CDR3aa: CASSIQGPRSPLHF
abundance: few; j_gene: TRBJ2-2; d_gene: NA; v_gene: TRBV7-2; CDR3nt: TGTGCCAGCAGCTTAAGACGCACCGGGGAGCTGTTTTTT; CDR3aa: CASSLRRTGELFF
abundance: few; j_gene: TRBJ1-2; d_gene: NA; v_gene: TRBV18; CDR3nt: TGTGCCAGCTCACCAAGGGCCCAGGGCGGCTACACCTTC; CDR3aa: CASSPRAQGGYTF
abundance: NA; j_gene: TRBJ1-1; d_gene: TRBD1; v_gene: TRBV14; CDR3nt: TGTGCCAGCAGCAGGATGGACAGGCCGAACACTGAAGCTTTCTTT; CDR3aa: CASSRMDRPNTEAFF
abundance: NA; j_gene: TRBJ2-3; d_gene: TRBD2; v_gene: TRBV7-2; CDR3nt: TGTGCCAGCAGCCAGTATGGGGGGGACACAGATACGCAGTATTTT; CDR3aa: CASSQYGGDTDTQYF
abundance: NA; j_gene: TRBJ2-3; d_gene: NA; v_gene: TRBV25-1; CDR3nt: TGTGCCAGCAGTGAATGGTATAGCGGACCAGATACGCAGTATTTT; CDR3aa: CASSEWYSGPDTQYF
abundance: few; j_gene: TRBJ1-6; d_gene: NA; v_gene: TRBV5-1; CDR3nt: TGCGCCAGCAGCTTTGAAGAGAGGAATTCACCCCTCCACTTT; CDR3aa: CASSFEERNSPLHF
abundance: few; j_gene: TRBJ1-2; d_gene: NA; v_gene: TRBV20-1; CDR3nt: TGCAGTGCTATAGAGCAGGGCAGGCTGGGAGGCTACACCTTC; CDR3aa: CSAIEQGRLGGYTF
abundance: NA; j_gene: TRBJ1-2; d_gene: NA; v_gene: TRBV6-5; CDR3nt: TGTGCCAGCAGTTATAGGGGTACAGGTGGCTACACCTTC; CDR3aa: CASSYRGTGGYTF
abundance: many; j_gene: TRBJ2-1; d_gene: TRBD2; v_gene: TRBV12-3/TRBV12-4; CDR3nt: TGTGCCAGCAGTTTAGGGGGAGGGACGCTGGGGGATGAGCAGTTCTTC; CDR3aa: CASSLGGGTLGDEQFF
abundance: few; j_gene: TRBJ2-2; d_gene: NA; v_gene: TRBV20-1; CDR3nt: TGCAGTGCTAGGTCAGGCACCCCCACCGGGGAGCTGTTTTTT; CDR3aa: CSARSGTPTGELFF
abundance: few; j_gene: TRBJ1-1; d_gene: NA; v_gene: TRBV5-1; CDR3nt: TGCGCCAGCAGCTTGGCCAGCCTAGAAGCTGAAGCTTTCTTT; CDR3aa: CASSLASLEAEAFF
abundance: few; j_gene: TRBJ2-1; d_gene: NA; v_gene: TRBV9; CDR3nt: TGTGCCAGCAGCCCTAGGGGCTTGTACAATGAGCAGTTCTTC; CDR3aa: CASSPRGLYNEQFF
abundance: NA; j_gene: TRBJ2-3; d_gene: TRBD1; v_gene: TRBV12-5; CDR3nt: TGTGCTAGTGGTTTGGGACAGGGGAATGTTCAAGATACGCAGTATTTT; CDR3aa: CASGLGQGNVQDTQYF
abundance: NA; j_gene: TRBJ1-5; d_gene: TRBD1; v_gene: TRBV6-5; CDR3nt: TGTGCCAGCAGTTACAAATTGGGGACAGGGTGGAATCAGCCCCAGCATTTT; CDR3aa: CASSYKLGTGWNQPQHF
abundance: NA; j_gene: TRBJ2-2; d_gene: NA; v_gene: TRBV5-1; CDR3nt: TGCGCCAGCAGCTTGAGGGGAGGGGGCACCGGGGAGCTGTTTTTT; CDR3aa: CASSLRGGGTGELFF
abundance: NA; j_gene: TRBJ2-3; d_gene: NA; v_gene: TRBV5-5; CDR3nt: TGTGCCAGCCACGGCGGCGGGGACAACACAGATACGCAGTATTTT; CDR3aa: CASHGGGDNTDTQYF